A selection of T cell receptor beta chains follows, all from one sample in a study of blood T cell repertoires in COVID-19. Sequencing was performed with immunoSEQ multiplex PCR; in TCRdb, only in-frame clones are kept and a portion is missing. The profile shows 180,000 or so clones, 76% of them singletons. Sequenced material: peripheral blood. The receptors were sampled from a woman between 50 and 59 years old with active or convalescent COVID-19. Each CDR3 is given with its conserved first and last residue. Each record gives: CDR3 protein, CDR3 DNA, clone size, D gene, J gene, V gene. The D gene is left open where the match is weak. Clone size is stated in some rows and not others, as once, few, many or a class when expanded.

CASSPNRGSGANVLTF,TGTGCCAGCAGCCCAAACCGCGGCTCTGGGGCCAACGTCCTGACTTTC,.,.,TRBJ2-6,TRBV3-1/TRBV3-2
CASSPQAGQGSSGYTF,TGTGCCAGCTCACCCCAAGCGGGACAGGGGTCGAGTGGCTACACCTTC,few,TRBD1,TRBJ1-2,TRBV18
CASSTRLAENTGELFF,TGTGCCAGCAGCACGAGACTAGCGGAGAACACCGGGGAGCTGTTTTTT,.,TRBD2,TRBJ2-2,TRBV11-2
CASSRTSDRTDTQYF,TGTGCCAGCAGCCGGACTAGCGACCGCACAGATACGCAGTATTTT,few,TRBD2,TRBJ2-3,TRBV27
CASSERSGTGGTDTQYF,TGTGCCAGCAGCGAACGCTCCGGGACAGGGGGCACAGATACGCAGTATTTT,.,TRBD1,TRBJ2-3,TRBV9
CASSSRDRAYYGYTF,TGTGCCAGCAGCTCACGGGACAGGGCCTACTATGGCTACACCTTC,.,TRBD1,TRBJ1-2,TRBV13
CAISESRHGYTF,TGTGCCATCAGTGAGTCGAGGCATGGCTACACCTTC,.,.,TRBJ1-2,TRBV10-3
CASSEWREGYGYTF,TGTGCCAGCAGTGAGTGGAGGGAGGGCTATGGCTACACCTTC,few,.,TRBJ1-2,TRBV2
CASGGPGFTGNTIYF,TGTGCCAGCGGTGGGCCAGGGTTCACTGGAAACACCATATATTTT,.,.,TRBJ1-3,TRBV28
CASSMREGGYNEQFF,TGTGCCAGTAGTATGCGGGAGGGAGGCTACAATGAGCAGTTCTTC,few,TRBD2,TRBJ2-1,TRBV19
CASSLDRDNYGYTF,TGTGCCAGCAGCTTAGACAGGGACAACTATGGCTACACCTTC,.,.,TRBJ1-2,TRBV7-9
CASRVDSLLDYGYTF,TGTGCCAGCAGGGTGGACTCTCTCCTTGATTATGGCTACACCTTC,.,.,TRBJ1-2,TRBV6-6
CASSPVEVPSSGNTIYF,TGTGCCAGTAGTCCGGTCGAGGTTCCGAGCTCTGGAAACACCATATATTTT,.,.,TRBJ1-3,TRBV19
CASRTGDIQPQHF,TGTGCCAGCAGGACAGGGGATATTCAGCCCCAGCATTTT,.,TRBD1,TRBJ1-5,TRBV12-3/TRBV12-4
CASSLVSGTRNTEAFF,TGTGCCAGCAGCTTAGTTTCCGGGACACGTAACACTGAAGCTTTCTTT,once,.,TRBJ1-1,TRBV7-8
CASSLEGLGFNEQFF,TGTGCCAGCAGCTTAGAAGGACTAGGGTTTAATGAGCAGTTCTTC,.,TRBD2,TRBJ2-1,TRBV11-2
CASSERRASEQYF,TGTGCCAGCAGTGAAAGGCGGGCGAGCGAGCAGTACTTC,few,.,TRBJ2-7,TRBV6-1
CASSPGTGNYGYTF,TGTGCCAGCTCACCCGGGACAGGGAACTATGGCTACACCTTC,.,TRBD1,TRBJ1-2,TRBV18
CASSLAWDTRVVYEQYF,TGTGCCAGCAGCTTGGCCTGGGACACGAGGGTCGTCTACGAGCAGTACTTC,.,.,TRBJ2-7,TRBV5-5
CASSPPGTANSPLHF,TGTGCCAGCAGCCCGCCCGGGACAGCGAATTCACCCCTCCACTTT,few,TRBD1,TRBJ1-6,TRBV7-9
CASSQDLYNSPLHF,TGTGCCAGCAGCCAAGACCTCTATAATTCACCCCTCCACTTT,.,.,TRBJ1-6,TRBV14
CASSLTSRAYNEQFF,TGTGCCAGCAGCTTAACATCCCGCGCCTACAATGAGCAGTTCTTC,few,.,TRBJ2-1,TRBV7-3
CASRRVVTDTQYF,TGTGCCAGCAGGAGGGTGGTAACAGATACGCAGTATTTT,.,.,TRBJ2-3,TRBV6-5
CASSLLVNTGELFF,TGTGCCAGCAGCTTGCTAGTTAACACCGGGGAGCTGTTTTTT,.,.,TRBJ2-2,TRBV5-6
CAWSKEGGISAKNIQYF,TGTGCCTGGAGTAAGGAGGGAGGGATAAGTGCCAAAAACATTCAGTACTTC,.,TRBD2,TRBJ2-4,TRBV30
CATSREGLGETGYTF,TGTGCCACCAGCAGAGAGGGCCTCGGGGAGACCGGCTACACCTTC,.,.,TRBJ1-2,TRBV15
CASIRGRSSYEQYF,TGTGCCAGCATCCGGGGGAGAAGCTCCTACGAGCAGTACTTC,.,.,TRBJ2-7,TRBV28
CASSPRTGGYGYTF,TGTGCCAGCTCACCTCGAACGGGAGGCTATGGCTACACCTTC,.,.,TRBJ1-2,TRBV18
CASSYHGELFF,TGTGCCAGCAGTTACCATGGGGAGCTGTTTTTT,.,.,TRBJ2-2,TRBV6-2/TRBV6-3
CASSLSSASGRAGELFF,TGTGCCAGCAGCTTGTCTTCCGCTAGCGGGAGGGCCGGGGAGCTGTTTTTT,.,TRBD2,TRBJ2-2,TRBV5-4
CASSLGTGTATNEKLFF,TGCGCCAGCAGTTTGGGTACAGGGACCGCAACTAATGAAAAACTGTTTTTT,.,.,TRBJ1-4,TRBV5-1
CASSPHQTANYGYTF,TGTGCCAGCAGTCCCCACCAGACAGCTAACTATGGCTACACCTTC,.,.,TRBJ1-2,TRBV6-2/TRBV6-3
CASRPGTGTGELFF,TGTGCCAGCAGGCCCGGGACTGGAACCGGGGAGCTGTTTTTT,.,.,TRBJ2-2,TRBV2
CASGSRLTLSTEAFF,TGTGCTAGTGGTTCCCGACTCACCCTTTCCACTGAAGCTTTCTTT,.,.,TRBJ1-1,TRBV12-5
CASSPPGARYF,TGTGCCAGCTCACCACCGGGAGCCAGGTATTTT,.,.,TRBJ2-3,TRBV18
CASSPRGEETQYF,TGTGCCAGCTCACCACGAGGCGAAGAGACCCAGTACTTC,.,.,TRBJ2-5,TRBV18
CASSLNRGAEGANVLTF,TGTGCCAGCAGCTTGAACCGGGGGGCGGAAGGGGCCAACGTCCTGACTTTC,.,.,TRBJ2-6,TRBV5-4